This T cell receptor beta chain comes out of a study of T cell repertoires in cytomegalovirus infection. Study at large: Through public TCR beta signatures, both CMV infection and matching HLA type were indicated.

The CDR3 covers 13 residues. V shed 8 bases and J shed 5 bases, with 12 bases lying between them. Per the germline V gene, CDR1 is SNHLY and CDR2 is FYNNEI. In the case of this clonotype: What it binds is unknown.

TCRdb fed the reads into MiXCR, producing one record per CDR3 protein. The table shows approximately 400,000 distinct CDR3 sequences, with around 32% occurring only once. General study points: Summed frequency of public TCR beta families distinguished CMV carriers with the relevant HLA. The response measured ex vivo was dominated by TCR beta clonotypes (HLA-C-restricted and CMV-specific).

The sequenced sample was PBMCs. This sequence joins TRBV2 and TRBJ1-4; D is perhaps TRBD1 (5 bases). The origin of this receptor is a human donor in good health (CMV status not recorded). Some clones in this sample may be carry-over from other donors' samples. The CDR3 region is CASRDSSNEKLFF. CDR3 DNA: TGTGCCAGCCGCGACAGCTCGAATGAAAAACTGTTTTTT. The variable domain in full, with the rest retrieved from reference TRBV2 and TRBJ1-4, is EPEVTQTPSHQVTQMGQEVILRCVPISNHLYFYWYRQILGQKVEFLVSFYNNEISEKSEIFDDQFSVERPDGSNFTLKIRSTKLEDSAMYFCASRDSSNEKLFFGSGTQLSVL.